This TCR beta chain stems from a study of siplizumab effects on memory and regulatory T cells. General study findings and limits: Proliferating Tregs from siplizumab cultures lacked functional confirmation of suppression. Naive or memory phenotype assignment was not possible for roughly 75-95% of proliferating CD4+ or CD8+ clones. The apparent diversity of naive T cells exceeded that of memory cells, and naive T cells seemed to make a major contribution to the alloresponse.

The method was immunoSEQ multiplex PCR; TCRdb's version includes in-frame clones alone and lacks a portion of them. This table holds about 26,000 clones, 84% found once. Worth noting for this clone: Its antigen is currently unknown.

CDR1 MNHEY and CDR2 SVGAGI come from the germline V gene. Trimming stripped 2 bases from V and 7 bases from J, with 15 bases between. This CDR3 spans 14 amino acids. The chain employs TRBV6-5 and TRBJ2-7; no definite D call. Sequencing was carried out using memory CD4+ T cells sorted from blood. The origin of this receptor is a human donor in good health. This CDR3 is CASSYAAGQREQYF. In DNA form, the CDR3 reads TGTGCCAGCAGTTACGCGGCAGGCCAAAGGGAGCAGTACTTC.